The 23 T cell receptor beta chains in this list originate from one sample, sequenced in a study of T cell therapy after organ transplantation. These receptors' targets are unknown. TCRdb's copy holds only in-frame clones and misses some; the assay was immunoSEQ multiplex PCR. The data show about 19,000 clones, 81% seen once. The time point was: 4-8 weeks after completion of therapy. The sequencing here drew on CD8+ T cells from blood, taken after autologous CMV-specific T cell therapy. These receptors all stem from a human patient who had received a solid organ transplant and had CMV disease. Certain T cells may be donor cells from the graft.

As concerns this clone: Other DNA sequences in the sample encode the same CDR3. The CDR3 DNA sequence: TGTGCCAGTAGTATCGGACTAAACTCGTACAATGAGCAGTTCTTC. Protein: CASSIGLNSYNEQFF. This chain joins TRBV19 and TRBJ2-1; the D gene is possibly TRBD2 (6 bases). This CDR3 region has 15 residues. Trimming took 3 bases from V and 4 from J, leaving 13 bases between them. Germline V gene data show CDR1 as LNHDA and CDR2 as SQIVND (reference sequence). The complete variable domain, with remaining parts taken from reference TRBV19 and TRBJ2-1, reads DGGITQSPKYLFRKEGQNVTLSCEQNLNHDAMYWYRQDPGQGLRLIYYSQIVNDFQKGDIAEGYSVSREKKESFPLTVTSAQKNPTAFYLCASSIGLNSYNEQFFGPGTRLTVL.

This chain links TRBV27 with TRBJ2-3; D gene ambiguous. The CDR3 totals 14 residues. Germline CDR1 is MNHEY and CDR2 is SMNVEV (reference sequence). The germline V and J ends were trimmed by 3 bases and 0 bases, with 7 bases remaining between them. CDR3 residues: CASSFEQSTDTQYF. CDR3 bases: TGTGCCAGCAGTTTTGAACAAAGCACAGATACGCAGTATTTT.

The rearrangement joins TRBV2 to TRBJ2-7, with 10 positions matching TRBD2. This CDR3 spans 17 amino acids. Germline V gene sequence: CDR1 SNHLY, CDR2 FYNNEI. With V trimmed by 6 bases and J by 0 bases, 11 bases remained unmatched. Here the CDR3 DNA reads TGTGCCAGCAGGGGCCTAGCGGGAGTGTTAGACTCCTACGAGCAGTACTTC. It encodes CASRGLAGVLDSYEQYF.

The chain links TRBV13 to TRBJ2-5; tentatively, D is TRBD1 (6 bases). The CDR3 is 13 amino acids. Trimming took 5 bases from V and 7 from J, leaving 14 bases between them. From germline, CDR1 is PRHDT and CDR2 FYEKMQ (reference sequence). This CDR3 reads CASSNYREGTQYF. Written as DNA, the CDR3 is TGTGCCAGCAGCAACTACAGGGAAGGGACCCAGTACTTC.

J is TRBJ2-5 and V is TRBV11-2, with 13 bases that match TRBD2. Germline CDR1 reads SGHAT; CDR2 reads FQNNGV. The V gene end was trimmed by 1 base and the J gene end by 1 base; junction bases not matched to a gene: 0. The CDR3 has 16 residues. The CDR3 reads CASSLGLAGGQETQYF. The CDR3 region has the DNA TGTGCCAGCAGCTTAGGACTAGCGGGAGGCCAAGAGACCCAGTACTTC. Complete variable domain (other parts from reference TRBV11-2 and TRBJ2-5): EAGVAQSPRYKIIEKRQSVAFWCNPISGHATLYWYQQILGQGPKLLIQFQNNGVVDDSQLPKDRFSAERLKGVDSTLKIQPAKLEDSAVYLCASSLGLAGGQETQYFGPGTRLLVL.

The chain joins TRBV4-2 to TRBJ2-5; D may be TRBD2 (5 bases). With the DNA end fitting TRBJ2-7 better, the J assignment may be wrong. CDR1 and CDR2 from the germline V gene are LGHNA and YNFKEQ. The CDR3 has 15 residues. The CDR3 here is CASSHQASRPYEQYF. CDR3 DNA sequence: TGTGCCAGCAGCCACCAGGCTAGCAGACCCTACGAGCAGTACTTC.

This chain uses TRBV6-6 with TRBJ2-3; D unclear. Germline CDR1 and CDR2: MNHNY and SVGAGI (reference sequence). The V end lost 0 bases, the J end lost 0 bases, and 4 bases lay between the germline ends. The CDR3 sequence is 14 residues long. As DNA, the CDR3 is TGTGCCAGCAGTTACTCTACAAGCACAGATACGCAGTATTTT. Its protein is CASSYSTSTDTQYF.

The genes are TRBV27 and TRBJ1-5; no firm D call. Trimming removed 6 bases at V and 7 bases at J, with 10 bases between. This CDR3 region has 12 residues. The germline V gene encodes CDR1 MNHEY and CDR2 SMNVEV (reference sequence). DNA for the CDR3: TGTGCCAGCAGAACCGGTGGGCAGCCCCAGCATTTT. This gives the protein CASRTGGQPQHF.

The CDR3 DNA follows: TGTGCCAGCAGCCCCGACAGGGGATTCTACGAGCAGTACTTC. Protein: CASSPDRGFYEQYF. This chain uses TRBV11-2 with TRBJ2-7; TRBD1 matches 8 bases. Germline lookup yields CDR1 SGHAT and CDR2 FQNNGV. Trimming cost V 5 bases and J 3 bases; bases outside gene matches: 6. The CDR3 runs to 14 residues.

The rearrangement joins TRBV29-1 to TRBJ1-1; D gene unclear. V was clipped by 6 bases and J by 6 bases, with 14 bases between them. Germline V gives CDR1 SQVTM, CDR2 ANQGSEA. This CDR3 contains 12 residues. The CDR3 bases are TGCAGCGTCATGTACCTGGACGCTGAAGCTTTCTTT. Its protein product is CSVMYLDAEAFF.

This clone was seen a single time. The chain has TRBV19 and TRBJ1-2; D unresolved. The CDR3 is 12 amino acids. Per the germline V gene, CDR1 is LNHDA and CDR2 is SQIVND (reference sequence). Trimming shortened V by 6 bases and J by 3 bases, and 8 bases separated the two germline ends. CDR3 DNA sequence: TGTGCCAGTAGCTGGTGGGACTATGGCTACACCTTC. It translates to CASSWWDYGYTF.

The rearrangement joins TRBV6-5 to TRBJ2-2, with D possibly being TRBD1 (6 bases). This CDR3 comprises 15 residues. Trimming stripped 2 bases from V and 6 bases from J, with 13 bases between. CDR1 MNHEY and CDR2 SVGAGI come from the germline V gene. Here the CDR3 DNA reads TGTGCCAGCAGTTACGCGCCAGGGGCGTCCGGGGAGCTGTTTTTT. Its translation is CASSYAPGASGELFF.

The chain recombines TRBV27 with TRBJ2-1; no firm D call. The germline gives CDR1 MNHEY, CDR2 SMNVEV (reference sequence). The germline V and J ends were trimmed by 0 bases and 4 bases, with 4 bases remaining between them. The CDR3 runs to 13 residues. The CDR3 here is CASSLSRYNEQFF. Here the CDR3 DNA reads TGTGCCAGCAGTTTATCGAGGTACAATGAGCAGTTCTTC.

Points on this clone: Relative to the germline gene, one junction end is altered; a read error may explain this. CDR3 sequence: CASSEGWNSFNEQFF. The DNA of the CDR3 is TGTGCCAGCAGTGAAGGCTGGAATTCCTTCAATGAGCAGTTCTTC. The chain uses TRBV6-1 and TRBJ2-1; D ambiguous. From germline, CDR1 is MNHNS and CDR2 SASEGT. This CDR3 is 15 amino acids long.

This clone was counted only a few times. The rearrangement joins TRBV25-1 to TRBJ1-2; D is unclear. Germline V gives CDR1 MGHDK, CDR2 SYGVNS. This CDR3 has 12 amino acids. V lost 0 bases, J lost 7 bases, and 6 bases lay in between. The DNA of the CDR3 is TGTGCCAGCAGTGAATACGTCAGTGGCTACACCTTC. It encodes CASSEYVSGYTF.

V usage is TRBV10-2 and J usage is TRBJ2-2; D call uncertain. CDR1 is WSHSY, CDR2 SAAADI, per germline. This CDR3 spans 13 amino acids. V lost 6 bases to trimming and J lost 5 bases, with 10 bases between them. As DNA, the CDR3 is TGCGCCAGCAGCGCCGCTGCAACCGGGGAGCTGTTTTTT. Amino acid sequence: CASSAAATGELFF.

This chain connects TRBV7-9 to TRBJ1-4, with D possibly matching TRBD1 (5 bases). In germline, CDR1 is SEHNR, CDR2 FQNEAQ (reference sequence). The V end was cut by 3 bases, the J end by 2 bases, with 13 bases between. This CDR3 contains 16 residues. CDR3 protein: CASSLRSQVTNEKLFF. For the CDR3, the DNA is TGTGCCAGCAGCTTGCGGTCACAGGTGACTAATGAAAAACTGTTTTTT.

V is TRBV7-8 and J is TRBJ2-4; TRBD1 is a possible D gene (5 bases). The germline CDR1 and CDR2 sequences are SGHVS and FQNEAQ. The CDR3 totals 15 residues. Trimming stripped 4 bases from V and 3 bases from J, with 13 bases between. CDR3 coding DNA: TGTGCCAGCAGCTCCCCGCGCAGGGACAAAAACATTCAGTACTTC. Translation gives CASSSPRRDKNIQYF.

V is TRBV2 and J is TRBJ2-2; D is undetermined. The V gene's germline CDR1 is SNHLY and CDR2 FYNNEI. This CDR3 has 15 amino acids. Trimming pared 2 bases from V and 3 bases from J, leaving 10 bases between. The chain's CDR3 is CASSELGWDTGELFF. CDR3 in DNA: TGTGCCAGCAGTGAACTTGGGTGGGACACCGGGGAGCTGTTTTTT.

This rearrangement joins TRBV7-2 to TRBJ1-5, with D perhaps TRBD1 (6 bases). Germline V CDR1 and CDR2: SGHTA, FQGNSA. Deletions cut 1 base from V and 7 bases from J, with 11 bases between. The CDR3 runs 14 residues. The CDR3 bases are TGTGCCAGCAGCTTAGGCGGGGGGCGGCAGCCCCAGCATTTT. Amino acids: CASSLGGGRQPQHF.

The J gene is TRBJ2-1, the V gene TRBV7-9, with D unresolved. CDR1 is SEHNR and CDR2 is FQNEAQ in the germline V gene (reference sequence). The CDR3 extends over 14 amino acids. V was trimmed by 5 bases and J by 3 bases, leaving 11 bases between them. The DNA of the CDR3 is TGTGCCAGCAGCCCCTCTAGGGACTACAATGAGCAGTTCTTC. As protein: CASSPSRDYNEQFF.

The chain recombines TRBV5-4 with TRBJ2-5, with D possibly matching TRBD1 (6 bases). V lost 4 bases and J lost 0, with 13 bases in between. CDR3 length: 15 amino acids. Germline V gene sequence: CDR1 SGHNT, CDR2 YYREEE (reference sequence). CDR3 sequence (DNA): TGTGCCAGCAGCCCTGGTACAGGGCACCAAGAGACCCAGTACTTC. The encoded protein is CASSPGTGHQETQYF.

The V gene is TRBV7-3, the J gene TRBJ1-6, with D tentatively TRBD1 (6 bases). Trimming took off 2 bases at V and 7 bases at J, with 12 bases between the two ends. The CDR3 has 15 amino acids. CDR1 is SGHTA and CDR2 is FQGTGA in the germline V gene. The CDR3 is CASSLGPGANSPLHF. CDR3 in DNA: TGTGCCAGCAGCTTAGGTCCGGGGGCCAATTCACCCCTCCACTTT. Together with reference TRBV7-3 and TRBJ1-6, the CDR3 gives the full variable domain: GAGVSQTPSNKVTEKGKYVELRCDPISGHTALYWYRQSLGQGPEFLIYFQGTGAADDSGLPNDRFFAVRPEGSVSTLKIQRTERGDSAVYLCASSLGPGANSPLHFGNGTRLTVT.